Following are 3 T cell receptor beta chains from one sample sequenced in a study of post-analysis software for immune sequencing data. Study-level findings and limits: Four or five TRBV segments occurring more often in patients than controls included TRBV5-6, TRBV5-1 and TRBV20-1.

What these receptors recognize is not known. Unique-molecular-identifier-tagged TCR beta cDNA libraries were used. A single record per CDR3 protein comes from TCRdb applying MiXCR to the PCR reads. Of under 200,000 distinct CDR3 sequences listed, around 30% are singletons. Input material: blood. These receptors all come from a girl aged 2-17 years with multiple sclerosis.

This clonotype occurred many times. Written as DNA, the CDR3 is TGTGCCAGCAGCCAAGGACTAGCGACCTACAATGAGCAGTTCTTC. Protein sequence: CASSQGLATYNEQFF. The rearrangement links TRBV7-2 to TRBJ2-1; 9 bases match TRBD2. The V gene end was trimmed by 5 bases and the J gene end by 2 bases; junction bases not matched to a gene: 4. Germline CDR1 SGHTA, CDR2 FQGNSA. The CDR3 totals 15 residues.

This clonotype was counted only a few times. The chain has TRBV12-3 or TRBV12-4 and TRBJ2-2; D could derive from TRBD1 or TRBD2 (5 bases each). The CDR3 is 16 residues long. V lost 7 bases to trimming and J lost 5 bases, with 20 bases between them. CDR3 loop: CASTPGTGRGTGELFF. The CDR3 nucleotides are TGTGCCAGCACTCCGGGGACGGGACGAGGGACCGGGGAGCTGTTTTTT.

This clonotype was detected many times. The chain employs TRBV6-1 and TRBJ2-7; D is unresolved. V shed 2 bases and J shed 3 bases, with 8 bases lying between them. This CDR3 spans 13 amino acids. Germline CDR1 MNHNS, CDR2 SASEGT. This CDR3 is CASSEQVYYEQYF. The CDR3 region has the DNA TGTGCCAGCAGTGAACAGGTGTACTACGAGCAGTACTTC.